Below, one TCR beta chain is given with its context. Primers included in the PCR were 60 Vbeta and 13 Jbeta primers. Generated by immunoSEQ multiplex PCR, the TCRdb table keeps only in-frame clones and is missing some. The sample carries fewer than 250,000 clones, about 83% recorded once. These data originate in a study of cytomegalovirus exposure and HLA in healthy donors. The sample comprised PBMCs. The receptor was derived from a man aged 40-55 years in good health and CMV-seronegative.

CDR3 sequence (DNA): TGTGCCAGCAGCGGGGGTGCGGGACAGGGAAACTACGAGCAGTACTTC. It is translated as CASSGGAGQGNYEQYF. The J gene is TRBJ2-7, the V gene TRBV5-4, with 9 positions matching TRBD1. CDR3 size: 16 residues. Germline V lookup: CDR1 SGHNT, CDR2 YYREEE (reference sequence). J was trimmed by 3 bases and V by 4 bases; bases with no gene match: 11.